Listed here are 18 T cell receptor beta chains from one sample, sequenced in a study of T cells after yellow fever vaccination. Via MiXCR, TCRdb re-called the 5' RACE reads, giving one row per CDR3 protein. The data show some 670,000 distinct CDR3 sequences, with 10% to 15% seen just once and 15% held by the top ten. Sample: PBMCs, taken on the day of the yellow fever booster vaccination. Receptors were obtained from a man aged 25 to 40 who received the YFV17D yellow fever vaccine.

About this clonotype: At one boundary the junction diverges from the germline segment, which might be a read error. The chain recombines TRBV5-8 with TRBJ2-1, with D unclear. Germline V gene data show CDR1 as SGHTS and CDR2 as YDEGEE. CDR3 size: 16 residues. The CDR3 DNA reads TGTGCCAGCAGCTATGGCGGATACTACTCCTACAATCAGCAGTTCTTC. It codes for CASSYGGYYSYNQQFF.

This clonotype was counted a few times. The chain has TRBV14 and TRBJ2-4; D unclear. The V gene's germline CDR1 is SGHDN and CDR2 FVKESK. V gave up 3 bases and J gave up 3 bases, with 18 bases separating them. The CDR3 length is 17 residues. CDR3: CASSHALGVRGKNIQYF. As DNA, the CDR3 is TGTGCCAGCAGCCATGCACTTGGGGTCCGTGGCAAAAACATTCAGTACTTC.

This clonotype was counted only a few times. The chain couples TRBV25-1 to TRBJ1-6; D unclear. The V end was cut by 5 bases, the J end by 7 bases, with 15 bases between. This CDR3 has 15 residues. The germline CDR1 and CDR2 sequences are MGHDK and SYGVNS. CDR3 DNA: TGTGCCAGCAGTTCATGGATTCTTGGCAATTCACCCCTCCACTTT. This codes for CASSSWILGNSPLHF.

V is TRBV19 and J is TRBJ2-7; perhaps TRBD2 as D (6 bases). Germline CDR1 reads LNHDA; CDR2 reads SQIVND (reference sequence). The V end lost 0 bases, the J end lost 6 bases, and 12 bases lay between the germline ends. The CDR3 is 14 amino acids. The CDR3 sequence is CASSIEYRRGEQYF. Here the CDR3 DNA reads TGTGCCAGTAGTATAGAGTACCGGAGGGGCGAGCAGTACTTC.

The table lists this clonotype with a few counts. The chain uses TRBV11-2 and TRBJ2-3, with D perhaps TRBD1 (6 bases). V lost 3 bases, J lost 2 bases, and 9 bases lay in between. The CDR3 is 14 residues long. CDR1 and CDR2 from the germline V gene are SGHAT and FQNNGV. CDR3 loop: CASSLGHHTDTQYF. The CDR3 DNA follows: TGTGCCAGCAGCTTGGGACACCACACAGATACGCAGTATTTT.

In this sample, this clonotype turned up many times. The CDR3, as DNA: TGTGCCAGCAGCTTAGCTGACAGTGGAAACACCATATATTTT. Translating gives CASSLADSGNTIYF. V and J are TRBV7-9 and TRBJ1-3, with D possibly TRBD1 on 5 matching bases. The CDR3 consists of 14 residues. The germline CDR1 and CDR2 sequences are SEHNR and FQNEAQ (reference sequence). Trimming pared 0 bases from V and 3 bases from J, leaving 6 bases between.

This clonotype was seen repeatedly, ten times or more. The gene calls are TRBV7-9 and TRBJ2-1; 7 positions agree with TRBD2. The CDR3 has 16 residues. Germline V gene data show CDR1 as SEHNR and CDR2 as FQNEAQ (reference sequence). Unmatched junction bases numbered 8, after V lost 6 bases and J lost 0 bases. CDR3 residues: CASRAGRPGSYNEQFF. The CDR3 coding sequence is TGTGCCAGCAGAGCGGGGCGTCCGGGCTCCTACAATGAGCAGTTCTTC.

As DNA, the CDR3 is TGTGCCAGCAGTTACAGCTCTAGCGGGAGGAGCACAGATACGCAGTATTTT. This translates into CASSYSSSGRSTDTQYF. The chain carries TRBV6-5 and TRBJ2-3; 11 bases fit TRBD2. This CDR3 comprises 17 residues. Germline V lookup: CDR1 MNHEY, CDR2 SVGAGI. V lost 2 bases and J lost 0; bases outside the gene matches: 4.

The chain joins TRBV14 to TRBJ2-2, with TRBD1 matching 8 bases. Trimming took 9 bases from V and 7 from J; bases not matched to a gene: 13. Germline CDR1 and CDR2: SGHDN and FVKESK. The CDR3 runs to 15 residues. In nucleotides, the CDR3 is TGTGCCAGTTCTTTGTGGACAGGGCAAGTCGGGGAGCTGTTTTTT. Translated, it gives CASSLWTGQVGELFF.

This clonotype appeared a few times. The rearrangement links TRBV6-5 to TRBJ1-6; 9 nucleotides line up with TRBD1. The CDR3 length is 16 residues. V lost 2 bases and J lost 10; bases outside the gene matches: 9. Looked up from germline, CDR1 is MNHEY and CDR2 is SVGAGI. The CDR3 sequence: CASSYPSGTGLSPLHF. The CDR3 nucleotides read TGTGCCAGCAGTTACCCTTCCGGGACAGGGTTGTCACCCCTCCACTTT.

V and J are TRBV28 and TRBJ2-7; 7 bases align to TRBD2. V lost 5 bases to trimming and J lost 5 bases; unmatched junction nucleotides: 6. Looked up from germline, CDR1 is MDHEN and CDR2 is SYDVKM. This CDR3 has 13 amino acids. CDR3 sequence (DNA): TGTGCCAGCAGTCCGGCGGGACTAAACGAGCAGTACTTC. This translates into CASSPAGLNEQYF.

The genes are TRBV4-3 and TRBJ2-2; 8 positions agree with TRBD2. J lost 3 bases, V lost 4 bases, and 19 bases had no gene match. This CDR3 contains 20 residues. Germline CDR1 reads LGHNA; CDR2 reads YSLEER. CDR3 residues: CASSRRGKAGAKRYTGELFF. CDR3 sequence (DNA): TGCGCCAGCAGCCGCCGGGGGAAAGCGGGAGCAAAGCGCTACACCGGGGAGCTGTTTTTT.

The chain joins TRBV3-1 to TRBJ1-2, with D possibly being TRBD1 (6 bases). Germline CDR1 LGHDT, CDR2 YNNKEL (reference sequence). There are 16 residues in the CDR3. V dropped 2 bases and J dropped 3 bases, with 16 bases sitting between them. In nucleotides, the CDR3 is TGTGCCAGCAGCCAACAGGACAGCGCCTATTACTATGGCTACACCTTC. It encodes CASSQQDSAYYYGYTF.

The rearrangement joins TRBV19 to TRBJ2-1; 9 nucleotides agree with TRBD2. CDR1 and CDR2 (germline): LNHDA, SQIVND (reference sequence). The J segment lost 9 bases and the V segment lost 6 bases, leaving 18 bases of the junction unmatched. The CDR3 totals 17 residues. CDR3 DNA: TGTGCCAGTAGGACGTTAGCGGGAGACCCGCCAATCGCTGAGCAGTTCTTC. Protein: CASRTLAGDPPIAEQFF.

At least ten counts were recorded for this clonotype. The genes are TRBV3-1 and TRBJ2-2; 8 bases fit TRBD1. Looked up from germline, CDR1 is LGHDT and CDR2 is YNNKEL (reference sequence). Trimming cost V 11 bases and J 0 bases; bases outside gene matches: 5. This CDR3 contains 14 residues. CDR3 residues: CASHRGTNTGELFF. In DNA, the CDR3 is TGTGCCTCCCACAGGGGGACGAACACCGGGGAGCTGTTTTTT.

The J gene is TRBJ2-7, the V gene TRBV9; TRBD1 or TRBD2 may be the D gene (5 bases each). Germline CDR1 reads SGDLS; CDR2 reads YYNGEE. The CDR3 runs to 14 residues. V was shortened by 0 bases and J by 3 bases, with 10 bases between the two germline ends. CDR3 in amino acids: CASSVGGDVYEQYF. The CDR3 DNA reads TGTGCCAGCAGCGTAGGAGGGGACGTCTACGAGCAGTACTTC.

In its sample, this clonotype was seen a few times. Given a much more abundant clone one base away, this may be a read error. The chain is built from TRBV7-9 and TRBJ2-2; D uncertain. V was cut by 5 bases and J by 1 base, with 5 bases left in between. The CDR3 has 13 residues. Germline values: CDR1 SEHNR, CDR2 FQNEAQ (reference sequence). The CDR3 DNA follows: TGTGCCAGCAGCCCAATGAACACCGGGGAGCTGTTTTTT. Translated, it gives CASSPMNTGELFF.

This chain connects TRBV20-1 to TRBJ1-3; D is unresolved. CDR3 length: 14 residues. Per the germline V gene, CDR1 is DFQATT and CDR2 is SNEGSKA (reference sequence). Trimming cost V 3 bases and J 4 bases, with 13 bases left between them. CDR3 protein: CSARSPDRGNTIYF. CDR3 nucleotides: TGCAGTGCTAGGTCCCCGGATCGCGGAAACACCATATATTTT.